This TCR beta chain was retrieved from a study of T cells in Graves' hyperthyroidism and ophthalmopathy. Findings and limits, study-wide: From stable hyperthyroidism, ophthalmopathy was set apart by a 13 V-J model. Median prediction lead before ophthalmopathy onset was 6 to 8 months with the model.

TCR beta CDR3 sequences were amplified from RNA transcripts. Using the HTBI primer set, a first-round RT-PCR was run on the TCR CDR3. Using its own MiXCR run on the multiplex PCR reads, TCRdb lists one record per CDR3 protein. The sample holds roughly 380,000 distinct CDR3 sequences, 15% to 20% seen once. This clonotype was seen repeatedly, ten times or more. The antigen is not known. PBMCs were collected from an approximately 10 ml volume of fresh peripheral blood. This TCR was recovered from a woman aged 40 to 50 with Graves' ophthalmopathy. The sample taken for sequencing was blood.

CDR3 sequence reads: CSARWGRVSYEQYF. The DNA of the CDR3 is TGCAGTGCTAGATGGGGGAGGGTCTCCTACGAGCAGTACTTC. The genes are TRBV20-1 and TRBJ2-7; 7 bases are a match to TRBD2. J lost 0 bases, V lost 2 bases, and 4 bases had no gene match. The CDR3 is made up of 14 amino acids. From germline, CDR1 is DFQATT and CDR2 SNEGSKA (reference sequence).